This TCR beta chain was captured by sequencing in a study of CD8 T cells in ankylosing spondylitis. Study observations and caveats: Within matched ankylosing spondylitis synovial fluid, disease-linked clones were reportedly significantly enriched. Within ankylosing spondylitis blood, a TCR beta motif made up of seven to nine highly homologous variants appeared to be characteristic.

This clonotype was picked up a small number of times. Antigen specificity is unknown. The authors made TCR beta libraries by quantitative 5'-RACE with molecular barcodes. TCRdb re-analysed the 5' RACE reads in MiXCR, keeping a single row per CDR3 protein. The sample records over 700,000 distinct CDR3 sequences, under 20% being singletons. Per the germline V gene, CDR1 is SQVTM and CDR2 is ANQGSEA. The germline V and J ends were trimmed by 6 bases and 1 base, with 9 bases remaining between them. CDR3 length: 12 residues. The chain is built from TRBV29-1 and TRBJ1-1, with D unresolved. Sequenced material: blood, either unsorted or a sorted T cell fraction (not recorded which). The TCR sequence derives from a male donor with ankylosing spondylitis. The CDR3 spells CSVIRPNTEAFF. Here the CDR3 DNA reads TGCAGCGTAATTCGACCGAACACTGAAGCTTTCTTT.